The 30 T cell receptor beta chains in this list originate from one sample, sequenced in a study of T cells in Graves' hyperthyroidism and ophthalmopathy. The source material, RNA transcripts, was used to amplify TCR beta CDR3 regions. RT-PCR in the first round (using the HTBI primer set) targeted the TCR CDR3. MiXCR, run by TCRdb on the multiplex PCR reads, gives a single entry per CDR3 protein. This sample has some 580,000 distinct CDR3 sequences, with approximately 16% found just once. Sample: blood. The receptors come from a woman aged 40-49 years with Graves' ophthalmopathy.

This clonotype has a handful of counts. The rearrangement uses TRBV28 and TRBJ2-5; D is tentatively TRBD1 or TRBD2 (5 bases each). The CDR3 is 14 amino acids. Germline CDR1 MDHEN, CDR2 SYDVKM. Trimming left V 4 bases short and J 1 base short, with 10 bases between. The CDR3 nucleotides read TGTGCCAGCAGTTCGATCGGGACCCAAGAGACCCAGTACTTC. As protein: CASSSIGTQETQYF.

This clonotype has only a few counts. The gene calls are TRBV5-1 and TRBJ1-2; D might be TRBD1 (6 bases). Deletions cut 5 bases from V and 9 bases from J, with 14 bases between. The CDR3 runs to 12 residues. The germline V gene encodes CDR1 SGHRS and CDR2 YFSETQ. This CDR3 reads CASSSTGSSYTF. The CDR3 nucleotides are TGCGCCAGCAGTTCAACAGGGTCTAGCTACACCTTC.

This clonotype was picked up a small number of times. This chain connects TRBV28 to TRBJ1-5, with 8 bases identical to TRBD1. The CDR3 spans 14 residues. Trimming cost V 5 bases and J 6 bases; bases outside gene matches: 6. Germline CDR1 and CDR2: MDHEN and SYDVKM. The CDR3 bases are TGTGCCAGCAGTGTGACAGGGGAGATTCAGCCCCAGCATTTT. Amino acids: CASSVTGEIQPQHF. Based on the CDR3 plus reference TRBV28 and TRBJ1-5, the full variable domain is DVKVTQSSRYLVKRTGEKVFLECVQDMDHENMFWYRQDPGLGLRLIYFSYDVKMKEKGDIPEGYSVSREKKERFSLILESASTNQTSMYLCASSVTGEIQPQHFGDGTRLSIL.

This clonotype was recorded a few times. This chain joins TRBV6-2 or TRBV6-3 and TRBJ1-2, with D hard to call. Germline V gene data show CDR1 as MNHEY and CDR2 as SVGEGT. Trimming cost V 6 bases and J 6 bases, with 14 bases left between them. This CDR3 is 13 amino acids long. CDR3 amino acids: CASSRRGTDGYTF. The CDR3 DNA is TGTGCCAGCAGCAGACGAGGCACGGATGGCTACACCTTC.

This clonotype has only a few counts. The chain joins TRBV7-2 to TRBJ2-5; TRBD1 agrees at 7 bases. This CDR3 is 15 amino acids long. The V gene's germline CDR1 is SGHTA and CDR2 FQGNSA. J was trimmed by 1 base and V by 6 bases; bases with no gene match: 8. The CDR3 loop reads CASRQRGGPQETQYF. The CDR3, as DNA: TGTGCCAGCAGGCAACGAGGGGGCCCCCAAGAGACCCAGTACTTC.

This clonotype was seen many times. The chain couples TRBV20-1 to TRBJ1-4; D is perhaps TRBD1 (5 bases). CDR3 length equals 13 residues. Trimming left V 6 bases short and J 7 bases short, with 15 bases between. CDR1 is DFQATT and CDR2 is SNEGSKA in the germline V gene (reference sequence). Here the CDR3 DNA reads TGCAGTGCCACCGGAACAGGAGGTGAAAAACTGTTTTTT. Its protein product is CSATGTGGEKLFF.

Here the CDR3 reads CASARDGNEKLFF. The CDR3 DNA is TGTGCCAGCGCCAGGGACGGCAATGAAAAACTGTTTTTT. The chain carries TRBV18 and TRBJ1-4; D perhaps matches TRBD1 (5 bases). The germline V gene encodes CDR1 KGHSH and CDR2 LQKENI. The CDR3 length is 13 residues. Deletions cut 8 bases from V and 5 bases from J, with 12 bases between.

This clonotype was picked up a small number of times. Possible read error: a much larger clone is one base away. The rearrangement links TRBV6-1 to TRBJ2-1, with 11 positions matching TRBD1. Per the germline V gene, CDR1 is MNHNS and CDR2 is SASEGT. The CDR3 runs to 15 residues. The V and J ends lost 5 bases and 3 bases, in that order; junction bases with no gene match: 3. The CDR3 is CASSTGQGVYNEQFF. The CDR3 nucleotides are TGTGCCAGCAGTACGGGACAGGGGGTCTACAATGAGCAGTTCTTC.

There are many counts of this clonotype. V usage is TRBV11-1 and J usage is TRBJ2-1, with TRBD2 identical over 7 bases. CDR3 size: 15 residues. CDR1 is SGHAT, CDR2 FQDESV, per germline (reference sequence). The junction had 8 bases not matched to a gene; V was cut back by 3 bases and J by 6 bases. CDR3 coding DNA: TGTGCCAGCAGCTTGCCGGCGGGAGTCGGCAATGAGCAGTTCTTC. Its translation: CASSLPAGVGNEQFF.

This clonotype occurred many times. V usage is TRBV24-1 and J usage is TRBJ2-1; 10 bases align to TRBD2. CDR1 is KGHDR and CDR2 is SFDVKD in the germline V gene. V gave up 0 bases and J gave up 7 bases; unmatched junction bases: 8. The CDR3 runs 17 residues. As DNA, the CDR3 is TGTGCCACCAGTGATTTGAAGAGCGGGAGGGCCAGTAATGAGCAGTTCTTC. It translates to CATSDLKSGRASNEQFF.

The V call is TRBV6-1, the J call TRBJ2-5, with 13 bases identical to TRBD2. Germline values: CDR1 MNHNS, CDR2 SASEGT. The V and J ends lost 6 bases and 2 bases, in that order; junction bases with no gene match: 3. This CDR3 contains 15 residues. The CDR3 sequence is CASSSTSGGQETQYF. The DNA for the CDR3 is TGTGCCAGCAGCTCGACTAGCGGGGGGCAAGAGACCCAGTACTTC.

The chain is built from TRBV3-1 and TRBJ1-2, with TRBD1 matching 7 bases. The CDR3 runs 14 residues. Germline loops: CDR1 LGHDT, CDR2 YNNKEL (reference sequence). The trim removed 4 bases at V and 2 bases at J, leaving 4 bases unmatched. The CDR3 loop is CASSRGQANYGYTF. Written as DNA, the CDR3 is TGTGCCAGCAGCCGCGGACAGGCAAACTATGGCTACACCTTC.

The V call is TRBV12-5, the J call TRBJ1-5; 12 nucleotides line up with TRBD1. Germline loops: CDR1 LGHNT, CDR2 FRNRAP. The CDR3 totals 20 residues. Germline trimming cut 7 bases from V and 4 bases from J; bases unmatched to any gene: 20. CDR3 region: CASELAGQGANLNSNQPQHF. DNA of the CDR3: TGTGCTAGTGAGCTAGCGGGACAGGGGGCGAACCTTAATTCTAATCAGCCCCAGCATTTT.

This clonotype has a handful of counts. The rearrangement uses TRBV20-1 and TRBJ2-1; 8 nucleotides line up with TRBD2. This CDR3 is built from 14 residues. The trim removed 1 base at V and 9 bases at J, leaving 8 bases unmatched. CDR1 is DFQATT, CDR2 SNEGSKA, per germline (reference sequence). CDR3 amino acids: CSARGNSGAFEQFF. CDR3 bases: TGCAGTGCTAGAGGTAATAGCGGGGCCTTTGAGCAGTTCTTC.

The CDR3 sequence: CASSLRRISGNTIYF. CDR3 nucleotide sequence: TGTGCCAGCAGTTTAAGACGGATCTCTGGAAACACCATATATTTT. V is TRBV28 and J is TRBJ1-3; D remains unclear. Germline-derived CDR1 and CDR2 are MDHEN and SYDVKM. The CDR3 is made up of 15 amino acids. V was pared by 2 bases and J by 0 bases, with 8 bases between.

V is TRBV29-1 and J is TRBJ2-5; D might be TRBD1 (6 bases). The CDR3 is 13 amino acids. CDR1 is SQVTM and CDR2 is ANQGSEA in the germline V gene. V was clipped by 6 bases and J by 7 bases, with 18 bases between them. CDR3 sequence: CSVTPDSAGTQYF. The DNA of the CDR3 is TGCAGCGTGACCCCGGACAGCGCGGGGACCCAGTACTTC.

This clonotype was seen many times. This chain links TRBV11-2 with TRBJ2-7, with 8 bases fitting TRBD1. The CDR3 is 17 amino acids. V trimming: 2 bases; J trimming: 0 bases; junction bases outside the gene matches: 9. The germline V gene has CDR1 SGHAT and CDR2 FQNNGV. The CDR3 DNA follows: TGTGCCAGCAGCTTAACGGGCCCGGACAGGGACTCCTACGAGCAGTACTTC. It encodes CASSLTGPDRDSYEQYF.

This clonotype was seen a single time. A much larger clonotype is one base distant, so this may be a read error. The rearrangement joins TRBV3-1 to TRBJ2-2, with a weak D call TRBD2 (6 bases). The germline V and J ends were trimmed by 3 bases and 6 bases, with 8 bases remaining between them. Germline-derived CDR1 and CDR2 are LGHDT and YNNKEL (reference sequence). CDR3 length: 13 amino acids. The CDR3 loop reads CASSHGTAGELFF. The DNA of the CDR3 is TGTGCCAGCAGCCACGGGACTGCCGGGGAGCTGTTTTTT.

This clonotype was picked up one time. A much larger clone sits a single nucleotide away, making a read error possible. The genes are TRBV11-2 and TRBJ2-1, with TRBD2 matching 11 bases. The germline V gene encodes CDR1 SGHAT and CDR2 FQNNGV. This CDR3 has 15 amino acids. As DNA, the CDR3 is TGTGCCAGCAGCTTGACTAGCGGGAATTACAATGAGCAGCTCTTC. It is translated as CASSLTSGNYNEQLF.

The sample holds many counts of this clonotype. This sequence joins TRBV18 and TRBJ2-4; D possibly matches TRBD1 or TRBD2 (5 bases each). Germline loops: CDR1 KGHSH, CDR2 LQKENI. CDR3 size: 16 residues. Deletions cut 1 base from V and 6 bases from J, with 16 bases between. For the CDR3, the DNA is TGTGCCAGCTCACCACTATTTGGGGACGAAGGAAACATTCAGTACTTC. Residues: CASSPLFGDEGNIQYF.

This clonotype was seen more than once but under ten times. This chain connects TRBV19 to TRBJ2-5, with 11 bases lining up with TRBD2. Germline lookup yields CDR1 LNHDA and CDR2 SQIVND (reference sequence). This CDR3 region has 15 residues. The ends lost 6 bases at V and 2 bases at J; junction bases unmatched: 5. The CDR3 DNA is TGTGCCAGTAGAGAGACTAGCGGGGCGCAAGAGACCCAGTACTTC. This encodes CASRETSGAQETQYF.

There are many counts of this clonotype. The rearrangement joins TRBV24-1 to TRBJ2-1; a possible D gene is TRBD2 (5 bases). This CDR3 contains 15 residues. V dropped 4 bases and J dropped 4 bases, with 13 bases sitting between them. From germline, CDR1 is KGHDR and CDR2 SFDVKD. CDR3 residues: CATSDPAGRYNEQFF. The CDR3 region has the DNA TGTGCCACCAGTGACCCGGCGGGCCGATACAATGAGCAGTTCTTC.

This clonotype was picked up many times. The rearrangement links TRBV7-8 to TRBJ1-2; D uncertain. Germline CDR1 reads SGHVS; CDR2 reads FQNEAQ. CDR3 size: 14 residues. Trimming left V 0 bases short and J 3 bases short, with 8 bases between. CDR3 sequence: CASSLARDHYGYTF. In DNA, the CDR3 is TGTGCCAGCAGCTTAGCGCGTGACCACTATGGCTACACCTTC.

The chain links TRBV9 to TRBJ2-5; D not certain. Germline V gives CDR1 SGDLS, CDR2 YYNGEE. The CDR3 covers 16 residues. Trimming left V 0 bases short and J 1 base short, with 13 bases between. This chain's CDR3 is CASSVEGFTTQETQYF. The CDR3 bases are TGTGCCAGCAGCGTAGAGGGCTTCACCACCCAAGAGACCCAGTACTTC.

In this sample, this clonotype turned up many times. The chain uses TRBV29-1 and TRBJ1-1, with TRBD1 identical over 9 bases. CDR1 is SQVTM and CDR2 is ANQGSEA in the germline V gene. The CDR3 is 13 amino acids. J gave up 1 base and V 6 bases, and 3 bases lay outside the gene matches. The CDR3, as DNA: TGCAGCGTCGCGGGACAGGGGAACACTGAAGCTTTCTTT. It codes for CSVAGQGNTEAFF.

This clonotype was counted between two and nine times. The chain carries TRBV7-9 and TRBJ2-7, with 9 bases that match TRBD1. V lost 5 bases to trimming and J lost 3 bases; unmatched junction nucleotides: 8. This CDR3 spans 15 amino acids. CDR1 SEHNR and CDR2 FQNEAQ come from the germline V gene (reference sequence). CDR3 region: CASSGTGTGNYEQYF. CDR3 DNA: TGTGCCAGCAGCGGAACCGGGACAGGGAACTACGAGCAGTACTTC.

The chain employs TRBV7-9 and TRBJ2-3; D possibly corresponds to TRBD2 (5 bases). The CDR3 is 17 amino acids. Trimming pared 3 bases from V and 5 bases from J, leaving 21 bases between. Germline-derived CDR1 and CDR2 are SEHNR and FQNEAQ (reference sequence). CDR3 in DNA: TGTGCCAGCAGCTTGCGGGTAGGACCCCGTGTTCAAGATACGCAGTATTTT. Protein product: CASSLRVGPRVQDTQYF.

This clonotype was seen a few times. V is TRBV7-9 and J is TRBJ2-7, with D tentatively TRBD1 (5 bases). The germline CDR1 and CDR2 sequences are SEHNR and FQNEAQ (reference sequence). The CDR3 runs 15 residues. The ends were cut back, 2 bases at V and 3 bases at J, with 14 bases in the middle. The CDR3 protein is CASSLRQSMGYEQYF. The CDR3 DNA reads TGTGCCAGCAGCTTACGACAGTCTATGGGCTACGAGCAGTACTTC. Variable domain in full (rest from reference TRBV7-9 and TRBJ2-7): DTGVSQNPRHKITKRGQNVTFRCDPISEHNRLYWYRQTLGQGPEFLTYFQNEAQLEKSRLLSDRFSAERPKGSFSTLEIQRTEQGDSAMYLCASSLRQSMGYEQYFGPGTRLTVT.

This chain joins TRBV5-1 and TRBJ2-1; 8 bases agree with TRBD2. CDR1 is SGHRS, CDR2 YFSETQ, per germline. The junction had 6 bases not matched to a gene; V was cut back by 4 bases and J by 9 bases. The CDR3 totals 13 residues. CDR3 in amino acids: CASSISGTIEQFF. The CDR3, as DNA: TGCGCCAGCAGCATTAGCGGGACGATTGAGCAGTTCTTC.

This clonotype was seen a handful of times. The genes are TRBV18 and TRBJ2-6, with a possible D match to TRBD1 (6 bases). Germline V CDR1 and CDR2: KGHSH, LQKENI. CDR3 length: 17 residues. V was pared by 4 bases and J by 2 bases, with 15 bases between. CDR3 sequence reads: CASSQRTVMAGANVLTF. The CDR3 DNA follows: TGTGCCAGCTCACAACGGACAGTTATGGCTGGGGCCAACGTCCTGACTTTC.